The source of this T cell receptor (beta chain) is a study of blood T cell repertoires in COVID-19 (TCRdb year 2020). Some background on the complete study: Samples from collaborators originated in the United States, Italy and Spain and spanned both the acute and convalescent phases of COVID-19. Sample metadata almost always included a de-identified subject ID, COVID-19 status, age in years and sex. Deeply sampled blood TCRbeta repertoires from subjects exposed to, actively infected with, or recovered from COVID-19 were included in the dataset. Where HLA class I and class II types were available, the types were taken from metadata supplied by the sample provider, not from assay-based typing. The repertoires were made available in a free public database intended to serve as a resource for research on the immune response to SARS-CoV-2. The material from the prospective study consisted of cDNA or gDNA derived from T cells, B-cell-depleted T cells, or PBMCs. The samples were drawn from the first 160 participants of the ongoing ImmuneRACE study and from 1,254 subjects provided by 6 global collaborators.

Each collaborating institution followed its own protocols to collect whole blood in K2EDTA tubes. For TCRbeta analysis, collaborators shipped samples in one of three forms: frozen whole blood, isolated PBMCs, or DNA extracted from either of those sample types. TCRbeta CDR3 regions were amplified from genomic DNA using the immunoSEQ Assay, a bias-controlled multiplex PCR. On the authors' methods: Within the assay, amplification of reference gene primers was used to estimate how many nucleated cells each sample contained. Sequence reads were collapsed and filtered to measure the absolute abundance of every unique TCRbeta CDR3 rearrangement. For each sample, productive Simpson clonality was calculated as the square root of Simpson's diversity index over productive rearrangements. TCRdb took this table from immuneACCESS and kept in-frame rearrangements with V and J called. Such tables lack part of the clones; where checked against another copy, unresolved V genes explain under half of the gap, and the rest is unexplained. V, J and clone size are taken as reported in that table, and D and trimming were inferred from the DNA itself. The sample table holds 130,000 to 150,000 clones, of which about 83% were seen once. In total, the top ten clones hold roughly 4% of the sample.

The CDR3 has 15 amino acids, counting the end cysteine and phenylalanine. Only CDR3 DNA remains: 45 bases, in frame from the first base. V drops 6 bases and J drops 5 bases, leaving 17 bases in between. CDR1 and CDR2, per the germline V gene, are MNHEY and SVGAGI. On the study overall, not on this receptor specifically: The quantity of clinical and demographic metadata differed by source and by participant and was supplied without curation.

Remarks on this clone: Its binding antigen is unknown. Base qualities are not recorded, but no much larger clone differs from it by a single base.

The sample comprised peripheral blood. The TCR sequence derives from a woman in her thirties or forties with acute or convalescent COVID-19. This receptor chain uses TRBV6-5 and TRBJ1-5, and TRBD1 may be the D gene, going by 5 matching bases. The CDR3 has the sequence CASSPLEWGDQPQHF. The DNA reads as follows: TGTGCCAGCAGCCCCTTGGAGTGGGGCGATCAGCCCCAGCATTTT.